This TCR beta chain was sequenced during a study of control samples from healthy donors and cancer patients. This clone was seen a handful of times. This CDR3 has 12 amino acids. Data came from immunoSEQ multiplex PCR; TCRdb stores just in-frame clones and leaves some out. The repertoire includes roughly 3,500 clones, 70% to 85% of them detected once, and roughly 9% sits in the top ten. The TCR originated in a female donor with melanoma. This chain links TRBV12-3 or TRBV12-4 with TRBJ2-2; maybe TRBD2 (5 bases). The sample was formalin-fixed, paraffin-embedded tissue. The CDR3 nucleotides are TGTCGTAAAGAGGGAAACACCGGGGAGCTGTTTTTT. Amino acid sequence: CRKEGNTGELFF.